This T cell receptor beta chain was found in a study of neurological immune-mediated disorders. Study-level points and caveats: TCR clonal expansion peaked in HTLV-1-associated myelopathy patients and was lowest in multiple sclerosis patients.

Indicated time point: longitudinal time-point 1 (baseline). Maryland, USA blood bank volunteers served as healthy controls. At least ten counts were recorded for this clonotype. No antigen is known for it. The CDR3 extends over 15 amino acids. V was clipped by 0 bases and J by 3 bases, with 11 bases between them. Per germline, CDR1 SGHRS and CDR2 YFSETQ. A single run covered 15-18 subjects with over 180 million TCR-beta sequences. TCRdb re-analysed the 5' RACE reads in MiXCR, keeping a single row per CDR3 protein. The table includes tens of thousands of distinct CDR3 sequences, roughly 10% detected once.

The clonotype comes from a man aged 25-40 years in good health. Sample: PBMCs. The chain links TRBV5-1 to TRBJ2-3, with a possible D match to TRBD1 (6 bases). CDR3 sequence reads: CASSLGGQRTDTQYF. DNA of the CDR3: TGCGCCAGCAGCTTGGGGGGACAACGGACAGATACGCAGTATTTT.